One and the same sample provided the 7 T cell receptor beta chains below, sequenced in a study of Ad26.COV2.S vaccination and SARS-CoV-2 variants. Sequencing used immunoSEQ multiplex PCR; TCRdb keeps in-frame clones, though not all of them. The data contain 380,000 or so clones, 88% of them singletons. The treatment: some 20 received Ad26.COV2.S at low or high dose, single or two shots; about 5 received placebo; per-sample allocation not given. On day 63 after the first injection, vaccine and placebo recipients gave samples. Sequenced here: peripheral blood, sampled in a trial of Ad26.COV2.S vaccine versus placebo. These receptors were taken from a person aged 18 to 59 who received the Ad26.COV2.S COVID-19 vaccine or a placebo.

The chain has TRBV4-3 and TRBJ1-1, with 12 nucleotides matching TRBD1. CDR1 is LGHNA and CDR2 is YSLEER in the germline V gene. CDR3 length equals 17 residues. Trimming at V came to 3 bases and at J to 4 bases, leaving 9 bases not matched to a gene. This CDR3 reads CASSQGTGGRFRTEAFF. The CDR3 DNA follows: TGCGCCAGCAGCCAGGGGACAGGGGGCAGGTTTCGCACTGAAGCTTTCTTT.

The chain is built from TRBV28 and TRBJ1-6; TRBD1 is a possible D gene (5 bases). The CDR3 loop spans 15 amino acids. Germline loops: CDR1 MDHEN, CDR2 SYDVKM. V shed 5 bases and J shed 6 bases, with 14 bases lying between them. For the CDR3, the DNA is TGTGCCAGCAGTCCCCCGAGGGGTATTAATTCACCCCTCCACTTT. Encoded protein: CASSPPRGINSPLHF.

This chain links TRBV7-2 with TRBJ1-4; D unresolved. The germline V and J ends were trimmed by 0 bases and 8 bases, with 4 bases remaining between them. Germline V CDR1 and CDR2: SGHTA, FQGNSA. This CDR3 spans 12 amino acids. The CDR3 DNA reads as TGTGCCAGCAGCTTAGCTGACGAAAAACTGTTTTTT. Residues: CASSLADEKLFF.

The chain joins TRBV11-2 to TRBJ2-2; 9 bases are shared with TRBD1. Germline V gene sequence: CDR1 SGHAT, CDR2 FQNNGV. There are 18 residues in the CDR3. V was pared by 5 bases and J by 0 bases, with 10 bases of the junction left unmatched. The CDR3 DNA reads as TGTGCCAGCAGCACGGGACAGGGAGATTTCGCGAACACCGGGGAGCTGTTTTTT. This encodes CASSTGQGDFANTGELFF. The complete variable domain, with remaining parts taken from reference TRBV11-2 and TRBJ2-2, reads EAGVAQSPRYKIIEKRQSVAFWCNPISGHATLYWYQQILGQGPKLLIQFQNNGVVDDSQLPKDRFSAERLKGVDSTLKIQPAKLEDSAVYLCASSTGQGDFANTGELFFGEGSRLTVL.

This rearrangement joins TRBV7-3 to TRBJ2-1; D ambiguous. In germline, CDR1 is SGHTA, CDR2 FQGTGA. The length of the CDR3 is 15 residues. Trimming cost V 2 bases and J 0 bases, with 8 bases left between them. This CDR3 is CASSLPGSSYNEQFF. The CDR3, as DNA: TGTGCCAGCAGCTTACCAGGTAGCTCCTACAATGAGCAGTTCTTC. The entire variable domain, with the rest obtained from reference TRBV7-3 and TRBJ2-1, is as follows: GAGVSQTPSNKVTEKGKYVELRCDPISGHTALYWYRQSLGQGPEFLIYFQGTGAADDSGLPNDRFFAVRPEGSVSTLKIQRTERGDSAVYLCASSLPGSSYNEQFFGPGTRLTVL.

V usage is TRBV28 and J usage is TRBJ1-2; D is possibly TRBD1 (6 bases). Germline lookup yields CDR1 MDHEN and CDR2 SYDVKM. CDR3 size: 14 residues. V shed 2 bases and J shed 7 bases, with 14 bases lying between them. CDR3: CASSLKGGSGGYTF. For the CDR3, the DNA is TGTGCCAGCAGTTTAAAGGGGGGATCGGGTGGCTACACCTTC.

V and J are TRBV9 and TRBJ2-3; perhaps TRBD1 as D (5 bases). The germline V gene encodes CDR1 SGDLS and CDR2 YYNGEE. With 0 bases removed from V and 2 bases from J, the gap between germline ends came to 13 bases. The CDR3 totals 16 residues. The CDR3 region is CASSVAAGLDTDTQYF. CDR3 sequence (DNA): TGTGCCAGCAGCGTAGCGGCAGGGCTGGACACAGATACGCAGTATTTT.